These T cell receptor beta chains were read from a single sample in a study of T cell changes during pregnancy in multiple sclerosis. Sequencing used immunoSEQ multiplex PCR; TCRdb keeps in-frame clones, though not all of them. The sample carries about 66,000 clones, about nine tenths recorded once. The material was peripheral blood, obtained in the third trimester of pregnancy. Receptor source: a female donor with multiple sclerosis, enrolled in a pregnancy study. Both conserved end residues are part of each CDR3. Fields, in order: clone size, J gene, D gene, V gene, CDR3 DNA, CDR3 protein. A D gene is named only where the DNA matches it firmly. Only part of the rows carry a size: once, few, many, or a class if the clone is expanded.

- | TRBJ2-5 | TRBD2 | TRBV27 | TGTGCCAGCAGTGTTTTAGCGGGAGGGCCGAGAGAGACCCAGTACTTC | CASSVLAGGPRETQYF
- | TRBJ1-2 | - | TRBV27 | TGTGCCAGCAGGGGGGGAGGTGGCTACACCTTC | CASRGGGGYTF
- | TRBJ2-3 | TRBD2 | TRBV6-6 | TGTGCCAGCAGTCCCGGGGGGGCCACGAATACGCAGTATTTT | CASSPGGATNTQYF
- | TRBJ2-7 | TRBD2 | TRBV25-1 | TGTGCCAGCAGTGAAACCGGGGCGGGAGGGCCGAACGAGCAGTACTTC | CASSETGAGGPNEQYF
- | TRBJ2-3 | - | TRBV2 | TGTGCCAGCAGGGGGCAGGGTCTTAGCACAGATACGCAGTATTTT | CASRGQGLSTDTQYF
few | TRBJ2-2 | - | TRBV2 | TGTGCCAGCAGGACCGGGACTCCTGCCCCCACGAACACCGGGGAGCTGTTTTTT | CASRTGTPAPTNTGELFF
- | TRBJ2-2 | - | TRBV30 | TGTGCCTGGAGTGTAGTCTCGGTTTACCGCGCGAACACCGGGGAGCTGTTTTTT | CAWSVVSVYRANTGELFF
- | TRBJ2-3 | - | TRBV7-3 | TGTGCCAGCAGCTTACGGGGGGCCTCGAGAGATACGCAGTATTTT | CASSLRGASRDTQYF
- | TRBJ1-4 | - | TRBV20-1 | TGCATGGGGCTTGGTAATGAAAAACTGTTTTTT | CMGLGNEKLFF
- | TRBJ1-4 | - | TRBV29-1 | TGCAGCGTTGTCCAGGGACATACTAATGAAAAACTGTTTTTT | CSVVQGHTNEKLFF